The next 19 T cell receptor beta chains were all read from a single sample in a study of naive and memory T cell subsets (dated by TCRdb to 2017 to 2019). Libraries were made using UMI-ligation and nested PCR. TCRdb shows the sequencer as Illumina MiSeq. The beta constant-region primer was an equimolar mix of two oligonucleotides covering both TRBC1 and TRBC2. Using fastp trimming at Q25 and MiXCR clonotype assembly, TCRdb reanalyzed the public sequencing data and kept in-frame beta chains. Each CDR3 protein appears once, grouped with its most common genes and DNA. In all, the sample holds 89,000 or so distinct CDR3 sequences, and roughly 14% of those were seen once. Of the sample, over 0.75% is held by the ten largest clones. The sequenced material came from central memory CD4+ T cells from blood. Explained via the paper, the cell subset or site label denotes: central memory, CD45RA- CD27+. The source is a human donor in good health.

This clonotype was counted at least ten times. The V call is TRBV7-2, the J call TRBJ2-7; 7 positions match TRBD2. Trimming at V came to 1 base and at J to 6 bases, leaving 0 bases not matched to a gene. The CDR3 is 12 amino acids. Germline V gene data show CDR1 as SGHTA and CDR2 as FQGNSA. The CDR3 loop is CASSLGGGEQYF. The DNA for the CDR3 is TGTGCCAGCAGCTTAGGCGGGGGCGAGCAGTACTTC.

This clonotype was found a few times. J is TRBJ2-1 and V is TRBV7-3; unclear D gene. Germline V lookup: CDR1 SGHTA, CDR2 FQGTGA. V was trimmed by 2 bases and J by 5 bases, leaving 7 bases between them. This CDR3 is 13 amino acids long. CDR3 amino acids: CASSLGVDNEQFF. The CDR3 bases are TGTGCCAGCAGCTTAGGGGTCGACAATGAGCAGTTCTTC.

The CDR3 coding sequence is TGCGCCAGCAGTCGCGGGATCCAAGAGACCCAGTACTTC. Translation: CASSRGIQETQYF. This sequence joins TRBV10-2 and TRBJ2-5; a weak D match, TRBD2 (6 bases). CDR1 WSHSY and CDR2 SAAADI come from the germline V gene. CDR3 size: 13 residues. V was pared by 5 bases and J by 1 base, with 8 bases between.

This clonotype has only a few counts. V usage is TRBV20-1 and J usage is TRBJ2-5; D is unresolved. The CDR3 is 13 residues long. V lost 2 bases and J lost 9, with 16 bases in between. Germline CDR1 reads DFQATT; CDR2 reads SNEGSKA (reference sequence). In DNA, the CDR3 is TGCAGTGCTAGAAGCCTACCCCAGGTGGCCCAGTACTTC. Amino acid sequence: CSARSLPQVAQYF.

This clonotype was observed many times. The chain couples TRBV5-1 to TRBJ2-7, with no clear D. This CDR3 comprises 14 residues. Per germline, CDR1 SGHRS and CDR2 YFSETQ. Trimming cost V 0 bases and J 2 bases, with 9 bases left between them. CDR3 sequence reads: CASSLVPGAYEQYF. The CDR3 DNA reads TGCGCCAGCAGCTTGGTTCCGGGTGCCTACGAGCAGTACTTC.

The rearrangement links TRBV7-2 to TRBJ2-2; either TRBD1 or TRBD2 may fit D (5 bases each). This CDR3 is built from 17 residues. Trimming cost V 6 bases and J 4 bases, with 21 bases left between them. The V gene's germline CDR1 is SGHTA and CDR2 FQGNSA. CDR3 sequence: CASSSDPGKGITGELFF. CDR3 DNA: TGTGCCAGCAGTTCAGACCCGGGAAAGGGGATCACCGGGGAGCTGTTTTTT.

The rearrangement uses TRBV12-3 or TRBV12-4 and TRBJ2-1; 9 bases fit TRBD1. The CDR3 consists of 15 residues. J gave up 4 bases and V 6 bases, and 7 bases lay outside the gene matches. Here the CDR3 reads CASSSRDRDYNEQFF. In DNA, the CDR3 is TGTGCCAGCAGCTCCCGGGACAGGGATTACAATGAGCAGTTCTTC.

The sample holds a few counts of this clonotype. The genes are TRBV12-3 or TRBV12-4 and TRBJ1-3; D gene unclear. Trimming pared 7 bases from V and 0 bases from J, leaving 19 bases between. CDR3 size: 17 residues. The CDR3 reads CASNGKGGASSGNTIYF. As DNA, the CDR3 is TGTGCCAGCAACGGAAAAGGAGGAGCAAGCTCTGGAAACACCATATATTTT.

This clonotype was counted a few times. The chain employs TRBV29-1 and TRBJ1-1; D may be TRBD1 (6 bases). V shed 7 bases and J shed 0 bases, with 12 bases lying between them. From germline, CDR1 is SQVTM and CDR2 ANQGSEA. The CDR3 totals 13 residues. DNA for the CDR3: TGCAGCGGCACAGGGAAGTTGAACACTGAAGCTTTCTTT. As protein: CSGTGKLNTEAFF.

This clonotype was picked up a small number of times. V and J are TRBV29-1 and TRBJ2-1, with D possibly being TRBD2 (7 bases). The V end was cut by 7 bases, the J end by 3 bases, with 13 bases between. Germline values: CDR1 SQVTM, CDR2 ANQGSEA. The CDR3 consists of 13 residues. CDR3 bases: TGCAGCGAACGAGGGGGGGGCTACAATGAGCAGTTCTTC. Amino acid sequence: CSERGGGYNEQFF.

Ten or more counts support this clonotype. The chain carries TRBV6-5 and TRBJ2-3; unclear D gene. The germline V gene has CDR1 MNHEY and CDR2 SVGAGI. The CDR3 is 14 residues long. With 0 bases removed from V and 1 base from J, the gap between germline ends came to 5 bases. This CDR3 is CASSYSLGTDTQYF. The CDR3 DNA follows: TGTGCCAGCAGTTACTCGTTGGGCACAGATACGCAGTATTTT.

The rearrangement links TRBV30 to TRBJ1-1, with D uncertain. This CDR3 is built from 12 residues. Germline CDR1 reads GTSNPN; CDR2 reads SVGIG (reference sequence). Deletions cut 4 bases from V and 0 bases from J, with 6 bases between. DNA for the CDR3: TGTGCCTGGAAAATCATGAACACTGAAGCTTTCTTT. Encoded protein: CAWKIMNTEAFF.

The chain uses TRBV7-2 and TRBJ1-3; the match to TRBD1 covers 8 bases. This CDR3 region has 15 residues. Per the germline V gene, CDR1 is SGHTA and CDR2 is FQGNSA. V lost 6 bases, J lost 4 bases, and 8 bases stayed unmatched. The CDR3 DNA reads TGTGCCAGCAGTCCGGACAGGGTCGGCGGAAACACCATATATTTT. It is translated as CASSPDRVGGNTIYF. The whole variable domain, filled in from reference TRBV7-2 and TRBJ1-3, reads GAGVSQSPSNKVTEKGKDVELRCDPISGHTALYWYRQSLGQGLEFLIYFQGNSAPDKSGLPSDRFSAERTGGSVSTLTIQRTQQEDSAVYLCASSPDRVGGNTIYFGEGSWLTVV.

J is TRBJ2-6 and V is TRBV11-1; D is ambiguous. CDR3 size: 12 residues. V was shortened by 11 bases and J by 0 bases, with 5 bases between the two germline ends. The germline CDR1 and CDR2 sequences are SGHAT and FQDESV (reference sequence). The CDR3 loop is CAVHSGANVLTF. DNA for the CDR3: TGTGCCGTCCACTCTGGGGCCAACGTCCTGACTTTC.

The chain recombines TRBV28 with TRBJ2-1; 10 nucleotides agree with TRBD2. The CDR3 sequence is 16 residues long. CDR1 MDHEN and CDR2 SYDVKM come from the germline V gene. With V trimmed by 5 bases and J by 6 bases, 10 bases remained unmatched. The CDR3 DNA is TGTGCCAGCAGTCCCCATCCGGGACTAGCGATCAATGAGCAGTTCTTC. Encoded protein: CASSPHPGLAINEQFF.

The table lists this clonotype with a few counts. V usage is TRBV20-1 and J usage is TRBJ2-3; 11 positions agree with TRBD2. This CDR3 is built from 14 residues. Germline V lookup: CDR1 DFQATT, CDR2 SNEGSKA (reference sequence). V lost 3 bases, J lost 5 bases, and 4 bases stayed unmatched. CDR3 sequence: CSARYGLAGDTQYF. The CDR3 DNA reads as TGCAGTGCTAGGTACGGACTAGCGGGAGATACGCAGTATTTT.

The gene calls are TRBV7-9 and TRBJ1-2, with D perhaps TRBD1 (6 bases). V lost 0 bases and J lost 0, with 8 bases in between. From germline, CDR1 is SEHNR and CDR2 FQNEAQ (reference sequence). The CDR3 loop spans 15 amino acids. The CDR3, as DNA: TGTGCCAGCAGCTTAGCTTCAGGGGCTAACTATGGCTACACCTTC. Its protein product is CASSLASGANYGYTF. Drawing the rest from reference TRBV7-9 and TRBJ1-2, the complete variable domain is DTGVSQNPRHKITKRGQNVTFRCDPISEHNRLYWYRQTLGQGPEFLTYFQNEAQLEKSRLLSDRFSAERPKGSFSTLEIQRTEQGDSAMYLCASSLASGANYGYTFGSGTRLTVV.

The J gene is TRBJ2-3, the V gene TRBV7-2; D gene uncertain. The V gene's germline CDR1 is SGHTA and CDR2 FQGNSA. CDR3 length: 16 residues. V lost 1 base and J 0 bases, leaving 11 bases between the germline ends. The CDR3 region has the DNA TGTGCCAGCAGCTTAGTAGGCGCGAGAAGCACAGATACGCAGTATTTT. The encoded protein is CASSLVGARSTDTQYF.

The rearrangement links TRBV4-1 to TRBJ1-3; D ambiguous. Germline CDR1 and CDR2: MGHRA and YSYEKL. The CDR3 length is 17 residues. With 1 base removed from V and 0 bases from J, the gap between germline ends came to 13 bases. CDR3 amino acids: CASSQGGHSVSGNTIYF. CDR3 in DNA: TGCGCCAGCAGCCAAGGGGGTCATTCGGTCTCTGGAAACACCATATATTTT.